Detailed here is one T cell receptor beta chain. The data were taken from a study of T cell changes during pregnancy in multiple sclerosis. Trimming removed 5 bases at V and 7 bases at J, with 14 bases between. The CDR3 consists of 13 residues. Germline loops: CDR1 MNHNS, CDR2 SASEGT. Some clones are missing from TCRdb's copy, which holds only in-frame ones; the method was immunoSEQ multiplex PCR. The sample carries 58,000 or so clones, around nine tenths recorded once. The starting material was CD4+ T cells from peripheral blood mononuclear cells, obtained in the third trimester of pregnancy. The chain couples TRBV6-1 to TRBJ1-1; D might be TRBD1 (6 bases). The receptor's source is a female donor with multiple sclerosis, enrolled in a pregnancy study. CDR3 sequence (DNA): TGTGCCAGCAGTCTACAGGGTCGGGGTGAAGCTTTCTTT. It translates to CASSLQGRGEAFF.